These 24 T cell receptor beta chains share one sample of origin, sequenced in a study of cytomegalovirus exposure and HLA in healthy donors. Amplification used 60 Vbeta primers and 13 Jbeta primers. Generated by immunoSEQ multiplex PCR, the TCRdb table keeps only in-frame clones and is missing some. Here the sample spans fewer than 150,000 clones, 70% to 80% being singletons. The sample consisted of PBMCs. The receptors were gathered from a man between 18 and 35 years old in good health and CMV-seronegative.

The chain has TRBV18 and TRBJ1-2; possibly TRBD1 for D (6 bases). Germline V gene lookup returns CDR1 KGHSH and CDR2 LQKENI. Trimming removed 2 bases from V and 7 bases from J, with 11 bases in between. The CDR3 covers 13 residues. The CDR3 spells CASSPENRAGYTF. As DNA, the CDR3 is TGTGCCAGCTCACCAGAGAACAGGGCTGGCTACACCTTC. The complete variable domain, with remaining parts taken from reference TRBV18 and TRBJ1-2, reads NAGVMQNPRHLVRRRGQEARLRCSPMKGHSHVYWYRQLPEEGLKFMVYLQKENIIDESGMPKERFSAEFPKEGPSILRIQQVVRGDSAAYFCASSPENRAGYTFGSGTRLTVV.

This clone has only a few counts. The chain couples TRBV28 to TRBJ2-1; D uncertain. The CDR3 spans 14 residues. Trimming shortened V by 7 bases and J by 9 bases, and 19 bases separated the two germline ends. CDR1 and CDR2 from the germline V gene are MDHEN and SYDVKM. CDR3 amino acids: CASTITFSRSEQFF. Here the CDR3 DNA reads TGTGCCAGCACAATAACCTTCTCGAGGAGTGAGCAGTTCTTC.

This chain joins TRBV5-1 and TRBJ2-1; no firm D call. The CDR3 sequence is 17 residues long. V lost 0 bases, J lost 0 bases, and 13 bases lay in between. Germline values: CDR1 SGHRS, CDR2 YFSETQ. CDR3 sequence reads: CASSLVSAHPSYNEQFF. CDR3 nucleotides: TGCGCCAGCAGCTTGGTGTCTGCGCATCCCTCCTACAATGAGCAGTTCTTC.

The chain has TRBV14 and TRBJ1-1, with 8 positions matching TRBD1. After removal of 0 bases from V and 5 bases from J, the junction contained 8 bases not matched to a gene. Germline V gene lookup returns CDR1 SGHDN and CDR2 FVKESK. The CDR3 extends over 16 amino acids. CDR3 region: CASSQDVGQVGTEAFF. The CDR3 region has the DNA TGTGCCAGCAGCCAAGATGTGGGACAGGTCGGAACTGAAGCTTTCTTT.

This chain connects TRBV4-2 to TRBJ2-3, with TRBD2 matching 10 bases. Germline CDR1 reads LGHNA; CDR2 reads YNFKEQ. The CDR3 totals 15 residues. Trimming took 1 base from V and 6 from J; bases not matched to a gene: 4. CDR3 protein: CASSQAPSGSDTQYF. DNA for the CDR3: TGTGCCAGCAGCCAAGCCCCTAGCGGGAGCGATACGCAGTATTTT.

The V call is TRBV19, the J call TRBJ2-5, with D hard to call. Judging by the DNA end, TRBJ2-7 fits better; the J call may be wrong. The germline V gene has CDR1 LNHDA and CDR2 SQIVND (reference sequence). CDR3 length: 13 residues. The DNA of the CDR3 is TGTGCCAGTAGTATCGCAGACTCCTACGAGCAGTACTTC. Translating gives CASSIADSYEQYF.

This clone was observed a handful of times. This chain connects TRBV19 to TRBJ2-3; 9 nucleotides line up with TRBD1. Losses at the gene ends were 7 bases for V and 2 bases for J; bases not matched to a gene: 7. CDR1 is LNHDA, CDR2 SQIVND, per germline (reference sequence). This CDR3 has 15 amino acids. DNA for the CDR3: TGTGCCAGTACGCGGACAGGGGACCTCACAGATACGCAGTATTTT. Translation: CASTRTGDLTDTQYF.

This chain links TRBV4-1 with TRBJ1-1, with TRBD1 as a possible D gene (6 bases). Germline CDR1 reads MGHRA; CDR2 reads YSYEKL. Trimming shortened V by 2 bases and J by 4 bases, and 11 bases separated the two germline ends. The length of the CDR3 is 14 residues. CDR3 sequence (DNA): TGCGCCAGCAGCCAAATGACAGGTCCCACTGAAGCTTTCTTT. Amino acid sequence: CASSQMTGPTEAFF.

The chain employs TRBV6-6 and TRBJ1-1; D is ambiguous. The CDR3 extends over 13 amino acids. Trimming left V 4 bases short and J 1 base short, with 7 bases between. Germline CDR1 is MNHNY and CDR2 is SVGAGI (reference sequence). This CDR3 reads CASSSPSNTEAFF. The DNA for the CDR3 is TGTGCCAGCAGTTCCCCGTCGAACACTGAAGCTTTCTTT.

The chain combines TRBV2 with TRBJ1-6, with 8 bases aligning to TRBD1. CDR1 and CDR2 from the germline V gene are SNHLY and FYNNEI. The CDR3 is 14 amino acids. With V trimmed by 7 bases and J by 6 bases, 5 bases remained unmatched. Here the CDR3 DNA reads TGTGCCAGCACTCAGGACAGGGTTAATTCACCCCTCCACTTT. Encoded protein: CASTQDRVNSPLHF. The full variable domain, in which reference TRBV2 and TRBJ1-6 provide the parts outside the CDR3, is EPEVTQTPSHQVTQMGQEVILRCVPISNHLYFYWYRQILGQKVEFLVSFYNNEISEKSEIFDDQFSVERPDGSNFTLKIRSTKLEDSAMYFCASTQDRVNSPLHFGNGTRLTVT.

This clone came up a few times. The chain is built from TRBV6-6 and TRBJ1-5, with D possibly matching TRBD1 (5 bases). The CDR3 covers 14 residues. Germline CDR1 reads MNHNY; CDR2 reads SVGAGI (reference sequence). Trimming pared 2 bases from V and 3 bases from J, leaving 8 bases between. CDR3 protein: CASSYGGDNQPQHF. In DNA, the CDR3 is TGTGCCAGCAGTTACGGGGGGGACAATCAGCCCCAGCATTTT.

The gene calls are TRBV30 and TRBJ1-2; no clear D. The V gene lost 0 bases and the J gene lost 2 bases, with 16 bases spanning the gap. Looked up from germline, CDR1 is GTSNPN and CDR2 is SVGIG (reference sequence). This CDR3 has 16 residues. The CDR3 sequence: CAWSVRGWAGNYGYTF. The CDR3, as DNA: TGTGCCTGGAGTGTACGGGGTTGGGCAGGAAACTATGGCTACACCTTC.

This chain joins TRBV11-3 and TRBJ1-2; 9 bases match TRBD1. Germline V lookup: CDR1 SGHNT, CDR2 YENEEA. The CDR3 loop spans 16 amino acids. J lost 6 bases, V lost 1 base, and 9 bases had no gene match. The CDR3 sequence: CASSLVGYRGRDGYTF. CDR3 in DNA: TGTGCCAGCAGCTTAGTTGGTTACAGGGGGCGTGATGGCTACACCTTC.

The gene calls are TRBV2 and TRBJ2-6, with D possibly being TRBD2 (5 bases). The CDR3 has 15 residues. CDR1 and CDR2 from the germline V gene are SNHLY and FYNNEI. V dropped 7 bases and J dropped 3 bases, with 13 bases sitting between them. The CDR3 DNA reads as TGTGCCAGCACGGAGGTAGAGAGTGGGGCCAACGTCCTGACTTTC. Protein: CASTEVESGANVLTF. Using reference TRBV2 and TRBJ2-6 for the parts outside the CDR3, the full variable domain is EPEVTQTPSHQVTQMGQEVILRCVPISNHLYFYWYRQILGQKVEFLVSFYNNEISEKSEIFDDQFSVERPDGSNFTLKIRSTKLEDSAMYFCASTEVESGANVLTFGAGSRLTVL.

The chain recombines TRBV11-2 with TRBJ1-1, with 10 bases that match TRBD1. The CDR3 contains 14 residues. Germline lookup yields CDR1 SGHAT and CDR2 FQNNGV. J lost 4 bases, V lost 5 bases, and 4 bases had no gene match. The CDR3 DNA sequence: TGTGCCAGCAGCCCGGGACAGGGGAGCACTGAAGCTTTCTTT. Amino acids: CASSPGQGSTEAFF.

The rearrangement uses TRBV27 and TRBJ1-2; 8 positions agree with TRBD1. This CDR3 contains 13 residues. The V gene's germline CDR1 is MNHEY and CDR2 SMNVEV (reference sequence). With 5 bases clipped from V and 8 bases from J, the junction kept 7 bases outside the gene matches. CDR3 region: CASSMLTGGGYTF. The CDR3, as DNA: TGTGCCAGCAGTATGCTTACAGGGGGAGGCTACACCTTC.

The V gene is TRBV27, the J gene TRBJ1-2; D is perhaps TRBD1 (6 bases). Germline-derived CDR1 and CDR2 are MNHEY and SMNVEV (reference sequence). Trimming shortened V by 3 bases and J by 2 bases, and 7 bases separated the two germline ends. This CDR3 region has 13 residues. The CDR3 loop is CASSLGHNYGYTF. The CDR3 nucleotides read TGTGCCAGCAGTTTGGGACACAACTATGGCTACACCTTC.

This clone was observed once. The gene calls are TRBV4-1 and TRBJ2-6, with TRBD1 matching over 9 bases. J lost 0 bases, V lost 2 bases, and 11 bases had no gene match. In germline, CDR1 is MGHRA, CDR2 YSYEKL. This CDR3 comprises 20 residues. This chain's CDR3 is CASSQRTGDSWSSGANVLTF. DNA of the CDR3: TGCGCCAGCAGCCAACGGACAGGGGATAGCTGGAGCTCTGGGGCCAACGTCCTGACTTTC.

This clone came up many times. The chain employs TRBV5-1 and TRBJ2-1; D possibly corresponds to TRBD2 (5 bases). The CDR3 totals 16 residues. Germline loops: CDR1 SGHRS, CDR2 YFSETQ. V was cut by 0 bases and J by 6 bases, with 16 bases left in between. CDR3 nucleotide sequence: TGCGCCAGCAGCTTGGCAGCAGGAGGAATAGGCAATGAGCAGTTCTTC. Its protein is CASSLAAGGIGNEQFF.

The rearrangement joins TRBV14 to TRBJ2-5; TRBD2 is a possible D gene (5 bases). The J call is in doubt because the DNA end fits TRBJ2-7 better. Per the germline V gene, CDR1 is SGHDN and CDR2 is FVKESK. The CDR3 totals 15 residues. CDR3 in DNA: TGTGCCAGCAGCCAAGGGAGGCCCGCGTCCTACGAGCAGTACTTC. This sequence encodes CASSQGRPASYEQYF.

The V and J genes are TRBV15 and TRBJ1-4; D remains ambiguous. The germline V gene encodes CDR1 LNHNV and CDR2 YYDKDF (reference sequence). The CDR3 covers 18 residues. Trimming removed 8 bases from V and 0 bases from J, with 22 bases in between. CDR3 sequence reads: CATAEDLEVFATNEKLFF. DNA for the CDR3: TGTGCCACCGCAGAGGACCTGGAGGTATTTGCAACTAATGAAAAACTGTTTTTT.

The V gene is TRBV19, the J gene TRBJ2-1; 10 nucleotides match TRBD1. Germline CDR1 is LNHDA and CDR2 is SQIVND (reference sequence). V lost 3 bases, J lost 4 bases, and 3 bases stayed unmatched. The CDR3 runs to 15 residues. CDR3 in amino acids: CASSIGQGDYNEQFF. The CDR3 DNA is TGTGCCAGTAGTATTGGACAGGGGGATTACAATGAGCAGTTCTTC. The variable domain in full, completed from reference TRBV19 and TRBJ2-1, reads DGGITQSPKYLFRKEGQNVTLSCEQNLNHDAMYWYRQDPGQGLRLIYYSQIVNDFQKGDIAEGYSVSREKKESFPLTVTSAQKNPTAFYLCASSIGQGDYNEQFFGPGTRLTVL.

The chain employs TRBV5-4 and TRBJ2-3; 7 bases match TRBD1. The CDR3 totals 16 residues. V trimming: 5 bases; J trimming: 0 bases; junction bases outside the gene matches: 9. CDR1 is SGHNT, CDR2 YYREEE, per germline (reference sequence). CDR3 residues: CASRTPGTVSTDTQYF. The CDR3 DNA follows: TGTGCCAGCAGGACCCCCGGGACAGTCAGCACAGATACGCAGTATTTT. Variable domain in full (rest from reference TRBV5-4 and TRBJ2-3): ETGVTQSPTHLIKTRGQQVTLRCSSQSGHNTVSWYQQALGQGPQFIFQYYREEENGRGNFPPRFSGLQFPNYSSELNVNALELDDSALYLCASRTPGTVSTDTQYFGPGTRLTVL.

The chain has TRBV5-1 and TRBJ2-1, with 10 bases that match TRBD2. The germline gives CDR1 SGHRS, CDR2 YFSETQ. Germline trimming cut 0 bases from V and 7 bases from J; bases unmatched to any gene: 4. The CDR3 spans 15 residues. CDR3 in amino acids: CASSLVLAGDNEQFF. The CDR3 DNA reads TGCGCCAGCAGCTTGGTCCTAGCGGGGGATAATGAGCAGTTCTTC.